One and the same sample provided the 20 T cell receptor beta chains below, sequenced in a study of technical replicates of blood from several donors. Repertoires were generated with immunoSEQ multiplex PCR, while TCRdb's copy carries only in-frame clones and drops some. Of some 67,000 clones listed, 95% to 98% are singletons. Sequenced material: T cells isolated from PBMCs. Receptors originate from a human donor in good health.

A single count supports this clone. V usage is TRBV19 and J usage is TRBJ2-7; 9 nucleotides align to TRBD2. CDR3 length: 16 amino acids. With V trimmed by 6 bases and J by 3 bases, 12 bases remained unmatched. CDR1 and CDR2 from the germline V gene are LNHDA and SQIVND (reference sequence). The CDR3 DNA reads TGTGCCAGTAGCCCATTGGGGCGGGAGGGCCTCTACGAGCAGTACTTC. Encoded protein: CASSPLGREGLYEQYF.

This sequence joins TRBV27 and TRBJ2-2; D uncertain. V lost 5 bases and J lost 4, with 5 bases in between. This CDR3 is 12 amino acids long. Per germline, CDR1 MNHEY and CDR2 SMNVEV (reference sequence). The CDR3 sequence is CASSPSTGELFF. The CDR3 DNA reads TGTGCCAGCAGTCCCAGCACCGGGGAGCTGTTTTTT.

This clone was observed a single time. This sequence joins TRBV29-1 and TRBJ2-7; D might be TRBD1 (5 bases). This CDR3 comprises 14 residues. The V gene's germline CDR1 is SQVTM and CDR2 ANQGSEA. V shed 4 bases and J shed 0 bases, with 13 bases lying between them. CDR3 loop: CSVARGASSYEQYF. As DNA, the CDR3 is TGCAGCGTTGCCCGTGGGGCCAGCTCCTACGAGCAGTACTTC.

The V and J genes are TRBV2 and TRBJ1-2, with TRBD1 identical over 10 bases. V lost 9 bases and J lost 4; bases outside the gene matches: 20. CDR3 size: 18 residues. CDR1 and CDR2 from the germline V gene are SNHLY and FYNNEI. This CDR3 reads CARSPRRTGGGGGYGYTF. The CDR3 DNA reads as TGTGCCAGATCCCCTCGACGGACAGGGGGAGGTGGAGGCTATGGCTACACCTTC.

CDR3 protein: CASSELMGRAVLGGYTF. CDR3 sequence (DNA): TGTGCCAGCAGTGAATTGATGGGCAGGGCGGTTCTTGGCGGCTACACCTTC. The chain recombines TRBV6-1 with TRBJ1-2; D is possibly TRBD1 (5 bases). V was pared by 2 bases and J by 8 bases, with 24 bases between. Germline lookup yields CDR1 MNHNS and CDR2 SASEGT. The CDR3 consists of 17 residues.

This sequence joins TRBV7-9 and TRBJ2-1; the D gene is possibly TRBD2 (5 bases). V shed 5 bases and J shed 8 bases, with 13 bases lying between them. Germline V lookup: CDR1 SEHNR, CDR2 FQNEAQ (reference sequence). CDR3 length: 13 residues. CDR3 loop: CASSLSPRDEQFF. The CDR3 bases are TGTGCCAGCAGCCTTAGCCCGCGGGATGAGCAGTTCTTC. The full variable domain, rest sourced from reference TRBV7-9 and TRBJ2-1, is DTGVSQNPRHKITKRGQNVTFRCDPISEHNRLYWYRQTLGQGPEFLTYFQNEAQLEKSRLLSDRFSAERPKGSFSTLEIQRTEQGDSAMYLCASSLSPRDEQFFGPGTRLTVL.

The V call is TRBV11-3, the J call TRBJ2-3, with D tentatively TRBD1 (5 bases). Trimming stripped 4 bases from V and 6 bases from J, with 14 bases between. The length of the CDR3 is 14 residues. Germline loops: CDR1 SGHNT, CDR2 YENEEA. The CDR3 here is CASSSRDLLDTQYF. The DNA of the CDR3 is TGTGCCAGCAGCTCCAGGGATCTTTTGGATACGCAGTATTTT.

The V and J genes are TRBV2 and TRBJ1-1, with D maybe TRBD1 (6 bases). The V gene's germline CDR1 is SNHLY and CDR2 FYNNEI. The CDR3 is 13 amino acids. The germline V and J ends were trimmed by 8 bases and 1 base, with 11 bases remaining between them. CDR3 sequence (DNA): TGTGCCAGCTCTAGGGGGAGGAACACTGAAGCTTTCTTT. This translates into CASSRGRNTEAFF.

This chain links TRBV5-1 with TRBJ2-1; 7 bases are shared with TRBD1. The CDR3 sequence is 16 residues long. In germline, CDR1 is SGHRS, CDR2 YFSETQ. Trimming took 2 bases from V and 9 from J; bases not matched to a gene: 14. The CDR3: CASSFGVRQGIVEQFF. The CDR3, as DNA: TGCGCCAGCAGCTTCGGGGTAAGACAGGGAATTGTTGAGCAGTTCTTC.

V and J are TRBV28 and TRBJ1-2, with D unresolved. The CDR3 loop spans 13 amino acids. Germline V gene data show CDR1 as MDHEN and CDR2 as SYDVKM. V was pared by 3 bases and J by 7 bases, with 12 bases between. The CDR3: CASSFGWGGGYTF. The CDR3 DNA reads as TGTGCCAGCAGTTTTGGGTGGGGAGGTGGCTACACCTTC.

V gene TRBV6-1 combines with J gene TRBJ2-1; 12 bases match TRBD2. V shed 10 bases and J 8 bases; nucleotides not matched to a gene: 9. The CDR3 consists of 14 residues. Germline values: CDR1 MNHNS, CDR2 SASEGT. CDR3 DNA: TGTGCCACACCCCCTCGACTAGCGGGAGATGAGCAGTTCTTC. Amino acids: CATPPRLAGDEQFF.

The J gene is TRBJ1-1, the V gene TRBV11-3; D remains ambiguous. This CDR3 region has 12 residues. The V gene's germline CDR1 is SGHNT and CDR2 YENEEA. V shed 5 bases and J shed 4 bases, with 8 bases lying between them. The CDR3 spells CASSTVSTEAFF. In nucleotides, the CDR3 is TGTGCCAGCAGCACAGTGAGCACTGAAGCTTTCTTT.

This clone was recorded only once. This sequence joins TRBV14 and TRBJ1-2; D is ambiguous. The CDR3 runs 14 residues. V was shortened by 0 bases and J by 8 bases, with 13 bases between the two germline ends. The germline gives CDR1 SGHDN, CDR2 FVKESK. CDR3 sequence (DNA): TGTGCCAGCAGCCAAGATACGAGGGTTGGCGGCTACACCTTC. This sequence encodes CASSQDTRVGGYTF.

The rearrangement uses TRBV5-1 and TRBJ1-5, with TRBD1 as a possible D gene (5 bases). The CDR3 consists of 17 residues. V lost 0 bases to trimming and J lost 3 bases, with 16 bases between them. Germline CDR1 reads SGHRS; CDR2 reads YFSETQ. CDR3 loop: CASSLGTLGGANQPQHF. The DNA for the CDR3 is TGCGCCAGCAGCTTGGGCACTCTTGGTGGGGCCAATCAGCCCCAGCATTTT.

The chain uses TRBV5-4 and TRBJ1-1; D remains ambiguous. V was clipped by 1 base and J by 6 bases, with 10 bases between them. The CDR3 covers 13 residues. Germline values: CDR1 SGHNT, CDR2 YYREEE (reference sequence). The CDR3 spells CASSLSGYAEAFF. The CDR3 bases are TGTGCCAGCAGCTTGTCAGGATATGCTGAAGCTTTCTTT.

This chain connects TRBV5-4 to TRBJ2-1; 8 bases are shared with TRBD2. The CDR3 consists of 14 residues. The J segment lost 8 bases and the V segment lost 2 bases, leaving 6 bases of the junction unmatched. Germline V CDR1 and CDR2: SGHNT, YYREEE (reference sequence). Here the CDR3 reads CASSFFAGRDEQFF. For the CDR3, the DNA is TGTGCCAGCAGCTTTTTTGCCGGGAGGGATGAGCAGTTCTTC.

The rearrangement uses TRBV11-3 and TRBJ2-7; the match to TRBD1 covers 8 bases. With V trimmed by 4 bases and J by 2 bases, 4 bases remained unmatched. The CDR3 length is 14 residues. Germline CDR1 SGHNT, CDR2 YENEEA. This CDR3 reads CASSYGQGAYEQYF. Here the CDR3 DNA reads TGTGCCAGCAGCTACGGACAGGGAGCCTACGAGCAGTACTTC.

The chain recombines TRBV6-6 with TRBJ1-4, with 9 bases identical to TRBD1. Unmatched junction bases numbered 1, after V lost 2 bases and J lost 6 bases. There are 14 residues in the CDR3. Looked up from germline, CDR1 is MNHNY and CDR2 is SVGAGI (reference sequence). The CDR3 DNA reads TGTGCCAGCAGTTACCGGGACAGGGATGAAAAACTGTTTTTT. It translates to CASSYRDRDEKLFF.

This chain connects TRBV4-2 to TRBJ2-1; 8 positions agree with TRBD1. The J segment lost 3 bases and the V segment lost 5 bases, leaving 12 bases of the junction unmatched. CDR1 and CDR2 from the germline V gene are LGHNA and YNFKEQ. This CDR3 comprises 17 residues. The CDR3 sequence: CASSTPRTGSFYNEQFF. The CDR3 DNA follows: TGTGCCAGCAGCACACCGAGGACAGGGAGTTTCTACAATGAGCAGTTCTTC.

The chain combines TRBV6-1 with TRBJ2-1, with D hard to call. Trimming removed 4 bases at V and 7 bases at J, with 8 bases between. CDR3 length equals 12 residues. The germline V gene has CDR1 MNHNS and CDR2 SASEGT. The CDR3 DNA reads as TGTGCCAGCAGTGTAGTGGTAAATGAGCAGTTCTTC. This sequence encodes CASSVVVNEQFF.